A single sample is the source of the 10 T cell receptor beta chains below, sequenced in a study of T cell changes during pregnancy in multiple sclerosis. The table came from immunoSEQ multiplex PCR; TCRdb's copy has only in-frame clones and leaves some out. Of under 50,000 clones in the sample, about nine tenths were seen once. The sequences come from CD4+ T cells from peripheral blood mononuclear cells, collected after pregnancy. The receptors derive from a female donor with multiple sclerosis, enrolled in a pregnancy study.

The genes are TRBV5-1 and TRBJ2-1, with TRBD2 matching 10 bases. Germline loops: CDR1 SGHRS, CDR2 YFSETQ. Trimming removed 5 bases from V and 10 bases from J; junction bases left unmatched: 6. The CDR3 covers 13 residues. The CDR3 reads CASSEREGREQFF. CDR3 in DNA: TGCGCCAGCAGTGAGCGGGAGGGCCGCGAGCAGTTCTTC.

This rearrangement joins TRBV2 to TRBJ1-3; maybe TRBD1 (5 bases). The CDR3 spans 14 residues. V lost 4 bases and J 4 bases, leaving 11 bases between the germline ends. Germline V gene sequence: CDR1 SNHLY, CDR2 FYNNEI. The CDR3 reads CASSVGVAGNTIYF. The DNA for the CDR3 is TGTGCCAGCAGTGTAGGGGTCGCGGGAAACACCATATATTTT.

The chain links TRBV5-1 to TRBJ2-1; 8 bases are shared with TRBD2. CDR1 is SGHRS, CDR2 YFSETQ, per germline. The junction had 11 bases not matched to a gene; V was cut back by 3 bases and J by 6 bases. The CDR3 runs 16 residues. CDR3 amino acids: CASSSRGSGRVNEQFF. CDR3 nucleotides: TGCGCCAGCAGCTCCCGGGGGAGCGGGAGAGTCAATGAGCAGTTCTTC.

The chain is built from TRBV5-4 and TRBJ1-1; the D gene is possibly TRBD1 (6 bases). Germline V gives CDR1 SGHNT, CDR2 YYREEE (reference sequence). The CDR3 runs to 15 residues. V lost 4 bases, J lost 4 bases, and 17 bases lay in between. CDR3 coding DNA: TGTGCCAGCAGCCCGATTTGGCAGGGGAGCACTGAAGCTTTCTTT. This encodes CASSPIWQGSTEAFF.

This chain uses TRBV5-4 with TRBJ2-3; 8 bases match TRBD2. V trimming: 4 bases; J trimming: 2 bases; junction bases outside the gene matches: 9. The germline gives CDR1 SGHNT, CDR2 YYREEE (reference sequence). This CDR3 has 16 amino acids. CDR3 DNA: TGTGCCAGCAGCCGTAAAGTTAGCGGGATCACAGATACGCAGTATTTT. This translates into CASSRKVSGITDTQYF.

The chain combines TRBV4-2 with TRBJ2-5; 7 bases are a match to TRBD1. The CDR3 has 16 amino acids. Germline trimming cut 0 bases from V and 4 bases from J; bases unmatched to any gene: 8. Germline V gene data show CDR1 as LGHNA and CDR2 as YNFKEQ. For the CDR3, the DNA is TGTGCCAGCAGCCAAGAAACAGGGGATTGGAGAGAGACCCAGTACTTC. This gives the protein CASSQETGDWRETQYF.

As concerns this clone: This sample includes further DNA sequences coding for the same CDR3. This chain connects TRBV28 to TRBJ2-1; tentatively, D is TRBD1 (5 bases). The CDR3 is 15 amino acids. Trimming cost V 5 bases and J 3 bases, with 14 bases left between them. Germline CDR1 MDHEN, CDR2 SYDVKM. The CDR3 DNA sequence: TGTGCCAGCAGTCGCGCTGGTACAGGCTACAATGAGCAGTTCTTC. It yields the protein CASSRAGTGYNEQFF.

This rearrangement joins TRBV6-1 to TRBJ2-7; tentatively, D is TRBD1 (7 bases). This CDR3 has 15 amino acids. Trimming cost V 5 bases and J 2 bases, with 16 bases left between them. Germline V gene sequence: CDR1 MNHNS, CDR2 SASEGT. The CDR3 reads CASSPPGDRPYEQYF. CDR3 in DNA: TGTGCCAGCAGTCCCCCGGGGGACAGACCCTACGAGCAGTACTTC.

V and J are TRBV4-2 and TRBJ2-7; D might be TRBD1 (5 bases). Germline-derived CDR1 and CDR2 are LGHNA and YNFKEQ. V was pared by 0 bases and J by 8 bases, with 11 bases between. CDR3 length equals 13 residues. The CDR3 here is CASSQEGWGQQYF. CDR3 sequence (DNA): TGTGCCAGCAGCCAAGAAGGGTGGGGCCAGCAGTACTTC.

This clone occurred a few times. At one end the junction does not follow the germline gene, possibly because of a read error. V is TRBV6-5 and J is TRBJ2-2, with 8 bases lining up with TRBD2. CDR3 length equals 13 residues. The germline V gene encodes CDR1 MNHEY and CDR2 SVGAGI. The CDR3 coding sequence is TGTGCCAGCAGTTACGACCTCCGGGGGGGGCTGTTTTTT. Its protein product is CASSYDLRGGLFF.